These T cell receptor beta chains were read from a single sample in a study of CXCR3-negative and CXCR3-positive naive CD8 T cells. Following a re-call of the 5' RACE reads, TCRdb has one entry per CDR3 protein and lacks DNA. Its listing shows over 150,000 distinct CDR3 sequences. The sequenced sample consisted of naive CXCR3+ CD8+ T cells from blood. Receptors originate from a human donor in good health. Some clones in this sample may be carry-over from other donors' samples. The CDR3 runs from the conserved cysteine through the conserved F or W.

j_call,v_call,cdr3_aa
TRBJ2-7,TRBV7-9,CASSLSGGGYEQYF
TRBJ2-1,TRBV28,CASSLYRGSYNEQFF
TRBJ1-1,TRBV9,CASSPTARNTEAFF
TRBJ2-7,TRBV15,CATSRVLGGQQYF
TRBJ2-7,TRBV15,CATSRDSWETYEQYF
TRBJ2-7,TRBV12-3/TRBV12-4,CASNFDGQGGNEQYF
TRBJ2-1,TRBV30,CAWISERGDEQFF
TRBJ2-5,TRBV28,CASSASWRAGTGFRETQYF
TRBJ2-7,TRBV11-3,CASSSSGTPNFYEQYF
TRBJ2-2,TRBV29-1,CSVVSGAGGELFF
TRBJ2-1,TRBV7-3,CASSLPGLNEQFF
TRBJ1-1,TRBV29-1,CSAPGQGSTEAFF
TRBJ2-5,TRBV7-8,CASRGGGTSGGKYF
TRBJ2-1,TRBV24-1,CATSSEREAYNEQFF
TRBJ2-1,TRBV20-1,CSVPVGPAGVF
TRBJ1-2,TRBV10-3,CAISEAQGTHGYTF
TRBJ1-2,TRBV29-1,CSVVTAYGYTF
TRBJ1-1,TRBV6-5,CASSPNMNTEAFF
TRBJ2-3,TRBV7-3,CASSSSGSVTDTQYF
TRBJ2-1,TRBV4-3,CASSQEGTGNEQFF
TRBJ2-6,TRBV25-1,CASSEYSGANVLTF
TRBJ2-7,TRBV27,CASSLLPGDSYEQYF
TRBJ2-1,TRBV7-2,CASSSGMEQFF
TRBJ2-7,TRBV20-1,CSADERGGRYEQYF
TRBJ2-7,TRBV4-3,CASSQDSDPYVSYEQYF
TRBJ1-1,TRBV5-6,CASSSPGQGARTEAFF
TRBJ2-7,TRBV28,CASEGTDFGSYEQYF
TRBJ2-2,TRBV29-1,CSAGGGGGELFF
TRBJ2-7,TRBV14,CASSLLAQSSYEQYF
TRBJ2-7,TRBV18,CASSPVSSYEQYF
TRBJ2-4,TRBV9,CASSAGVGKNIQYF
TRBJ2-3,TRBV4-2,CASSQAEGSTDTQYF
TRBJ1-1,TRBV20-1,CSARVQGLNTEAFF
TRBJ2-3,TRBV11-2,CASSLDPGGGGADTQYF
TRBJ2-5,TRBV7-8,CASSLWLGETQYF
TRBJ2-2,TRBV5-1,CASSELAGEFFGTGELFF
TRBJ2-7,TRBV28,CASSGDSTGAPYEQYF
TRBJ2-2,TRBV3-1,CASSQGERTTKNTGELFF
TRBJ1-1,TRBV20-1,CSARDYEKGLNTEAFF
TRBJ2-7,TRBV12-3/TRBV12-4,CASSLRIGLADYEQYF
TRBJ2-4,TRBV28,CASSLFSRGIEHIQYF
TRBJ1-5,TRBV7-8,CASSLEDSSNQPQHF
TRBJ2-2,TRBV5-1,CASSLGGLAGRNTGELFF
TRBJ1-1,TRBV12-3/TRBV12-4,CASSLSENTEAFF
TRBJ2-1,TRBV15,CATSRRGQGDNNEQFF
TRBJ1-1,TRBV20-1,CSARVRVRNTEAFF